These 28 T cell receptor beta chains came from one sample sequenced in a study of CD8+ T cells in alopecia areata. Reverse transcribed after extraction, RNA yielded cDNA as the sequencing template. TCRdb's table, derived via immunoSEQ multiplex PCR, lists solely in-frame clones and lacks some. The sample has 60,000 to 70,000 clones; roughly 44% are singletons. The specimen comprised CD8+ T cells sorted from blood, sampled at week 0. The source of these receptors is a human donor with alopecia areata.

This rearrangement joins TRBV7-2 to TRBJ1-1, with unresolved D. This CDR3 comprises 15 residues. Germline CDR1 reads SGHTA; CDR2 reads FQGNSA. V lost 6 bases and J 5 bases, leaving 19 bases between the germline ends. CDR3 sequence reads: CASRTYASPDTEAFF. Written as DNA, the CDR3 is TGTGCCAGCAGGACCTACGCCTCTCCAGATACTGAAGCTTTCTTT.

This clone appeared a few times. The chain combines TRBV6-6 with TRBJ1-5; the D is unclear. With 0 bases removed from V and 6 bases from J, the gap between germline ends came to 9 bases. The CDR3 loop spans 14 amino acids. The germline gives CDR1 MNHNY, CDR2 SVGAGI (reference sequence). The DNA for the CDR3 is TGTGCCAGCAGTTACTCGGCGGGGAGTCAGCCCCAGCATTTT. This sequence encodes CASSYSAGSQPQHF.

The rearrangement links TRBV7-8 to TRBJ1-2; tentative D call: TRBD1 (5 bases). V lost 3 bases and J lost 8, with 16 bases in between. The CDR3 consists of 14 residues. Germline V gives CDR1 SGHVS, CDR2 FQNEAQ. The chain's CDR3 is CASSFTGALEGYTF. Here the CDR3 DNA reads TGTGCCAGCAGCTTCACCGGGGCTTTGGAAGGCTACACCTTC.

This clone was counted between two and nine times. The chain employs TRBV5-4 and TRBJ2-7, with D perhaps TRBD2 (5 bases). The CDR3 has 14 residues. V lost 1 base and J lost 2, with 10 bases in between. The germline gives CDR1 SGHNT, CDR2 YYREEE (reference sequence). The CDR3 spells CASSLWQEAYEQYF. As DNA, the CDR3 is TGTGCCAGCAGCTTGTGGCAGGAGGCCTACGAGCAGTACTTC.

CDR3 nucleotides: TGCAGTGCTATCCGGGACAATGGCTACACCTTC. This translates into CSAIRDNGYTF. The chain recombines TRBV20-1 with TRBJ1-2; D is possibly TRBD1 (6 bases). CDR3 length: 11 amino acids. CDR1 DFQATT and CDR2 SNEGSKA come from the germline V gene (reference sequence). Deletions cut 4 bases from V and 6 bases from J, with 9 bases between.

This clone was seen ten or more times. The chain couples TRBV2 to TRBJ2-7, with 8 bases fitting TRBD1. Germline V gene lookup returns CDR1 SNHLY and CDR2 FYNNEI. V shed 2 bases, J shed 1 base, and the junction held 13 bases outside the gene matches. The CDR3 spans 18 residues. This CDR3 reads CASSESVRGLVLSYEQYF. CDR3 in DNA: TGTGCCAGCAGTGAATCGGTCAGGGGGCTAGTATTATCCTACGAGCAGTACTTC.

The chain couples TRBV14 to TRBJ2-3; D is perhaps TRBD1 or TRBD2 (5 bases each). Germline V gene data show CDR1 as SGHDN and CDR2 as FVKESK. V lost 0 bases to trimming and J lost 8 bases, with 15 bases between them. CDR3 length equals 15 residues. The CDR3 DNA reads TGTGCCAGCAGCCAAGATCAGGGACCCAACCCTACGCAGTATTTT. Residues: CASSQDQGPNPTQYF.

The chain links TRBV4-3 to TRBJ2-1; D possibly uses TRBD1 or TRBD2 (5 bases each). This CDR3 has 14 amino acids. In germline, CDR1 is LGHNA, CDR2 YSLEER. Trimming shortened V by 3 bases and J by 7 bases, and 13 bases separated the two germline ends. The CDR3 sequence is CASSQREGLNEQFF. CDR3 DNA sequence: TGCGCCAGCAGCCAGCGTGAGGGGCTTAATGAGCAGTTCTTC.

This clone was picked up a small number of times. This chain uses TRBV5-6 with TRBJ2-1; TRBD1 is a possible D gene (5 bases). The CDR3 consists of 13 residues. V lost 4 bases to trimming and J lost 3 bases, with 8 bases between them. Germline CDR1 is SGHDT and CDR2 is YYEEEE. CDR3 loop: CASSQDNYNEQFF. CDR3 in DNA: TGTGCCAGCAGCCAGGACAACTACAATGAGCAGTTCTTC.

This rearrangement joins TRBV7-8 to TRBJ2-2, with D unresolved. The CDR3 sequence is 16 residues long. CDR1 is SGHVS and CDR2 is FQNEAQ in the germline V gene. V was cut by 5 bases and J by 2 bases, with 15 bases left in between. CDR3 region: CASSLSSRRNTGELFF. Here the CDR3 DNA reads TGTGCCAGCAGCCTAAGTTCTAGGAGAAACACCGGGGAGCTGTTTTTT.

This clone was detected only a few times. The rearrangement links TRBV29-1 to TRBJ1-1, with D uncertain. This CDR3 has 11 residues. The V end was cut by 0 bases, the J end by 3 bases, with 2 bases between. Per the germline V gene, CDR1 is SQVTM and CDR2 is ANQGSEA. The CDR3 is CSVEDYTEAFF. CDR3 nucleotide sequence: TGCAGCGTTGAAGATTACACTGAAGCTTTCTTT.

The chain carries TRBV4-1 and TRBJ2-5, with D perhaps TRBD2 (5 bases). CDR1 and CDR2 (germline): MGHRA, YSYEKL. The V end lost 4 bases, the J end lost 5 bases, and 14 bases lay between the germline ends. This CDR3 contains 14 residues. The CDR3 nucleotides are TGCGCCAGCAGCCTGTATCCTAGAGGGGAGACCCAGTACTTC. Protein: CASSLYPRGETQYF.

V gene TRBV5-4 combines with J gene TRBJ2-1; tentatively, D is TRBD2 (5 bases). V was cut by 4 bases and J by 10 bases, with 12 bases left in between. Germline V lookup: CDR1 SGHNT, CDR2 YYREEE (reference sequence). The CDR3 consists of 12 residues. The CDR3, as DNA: TGTGCCAGCAGCACCCCCGGGGAGGAGCAGTTCTTC. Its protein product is CASSTPGEEQFF. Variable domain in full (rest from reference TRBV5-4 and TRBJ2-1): ETGVTQSPTHLIKTRGQQVTLRCSSQSGHNTVSWYQQALGQGPQFIFQYYREEENGRGNFPPRFSGLQFPNYSSELNVNALELDDSALYLCASSTPGEEQFFGPGTRLTVL.

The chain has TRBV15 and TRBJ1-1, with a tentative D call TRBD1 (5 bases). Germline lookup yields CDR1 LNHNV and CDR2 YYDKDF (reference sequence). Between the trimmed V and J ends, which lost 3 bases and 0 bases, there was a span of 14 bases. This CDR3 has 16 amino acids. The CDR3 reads CATSRNRLDMNTEAFF. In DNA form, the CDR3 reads TGTGCCACCAGCAGGAACAGGCTTGATATGAACACTGAAGCTTTCTTT.

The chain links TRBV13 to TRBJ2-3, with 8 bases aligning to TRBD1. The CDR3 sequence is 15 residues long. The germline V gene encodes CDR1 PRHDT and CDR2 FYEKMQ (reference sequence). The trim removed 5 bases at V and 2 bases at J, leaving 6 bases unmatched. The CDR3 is CASSAGQGVTDTQYF. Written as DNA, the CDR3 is TGTGCCAGCAGCGCAGGACAGGGAGTCACAGATACGCAGTATTTT. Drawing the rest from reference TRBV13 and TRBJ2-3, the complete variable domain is AAGVIQSPRHLIKEKRETATLKCYPIPRHDTVYWYQQGPGQDPQFLISFYEKMQSDKGSIPDRFSAQQFSDYHSELNMSSLELGDSALYFCASSAGQGVTDTQYFGPGTRLTVL.

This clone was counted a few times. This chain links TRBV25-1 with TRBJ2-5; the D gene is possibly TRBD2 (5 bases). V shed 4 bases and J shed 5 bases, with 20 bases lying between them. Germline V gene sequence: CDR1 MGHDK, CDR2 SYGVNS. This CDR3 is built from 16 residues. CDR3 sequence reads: CASSVGAAPVGETQYF. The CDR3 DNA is TGTGCCAGCAGTGTGGGAGCGGCCCCCGTGGGGGAGACCCAGTACTTC.

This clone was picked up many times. The CDR3 bases are TGTGCCAGCAGCCAAGGGGACAGTGAAGAGACCCAGTACTTC. This encodes CASSQGDSEETQYF. This chain uses TRBV7-9 with TRBJ2-5, with 7 bases matching TRBD1. CDR1 SEHNR and CDR2 FQNEAQ come from the germline V gene (reference sequence). The ends lost 5 bases at V and 3 bases at J; junction bases unmatched: 6. The CDR3 is 14 amino acids.

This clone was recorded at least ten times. The CDR3 nucleotides are TGTGCCAGCAGCCCTTATGGCGTGCGGGAGGGACCCTACGAGCAGTACTTC. Amino acids: CASSPYGVREGPYEQYF. The chain combines TRBV14 with TRBJ2-7; 9 bases are a match to TRBD2. The CDR3 length is 17 residues. The trim removed 4 bases at V and 2 bases at J, leaving 12 bases unmatched. Germline CDR1 is SGHDN and CDR2 is FVKESK.

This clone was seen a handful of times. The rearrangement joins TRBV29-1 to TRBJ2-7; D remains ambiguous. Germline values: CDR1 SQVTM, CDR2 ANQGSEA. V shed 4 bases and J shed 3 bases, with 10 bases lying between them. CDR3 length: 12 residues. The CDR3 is CSVGGGFYEQYF. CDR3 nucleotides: TGCAGCGTTGGTGGCGGATTCTACGAGCAGTACTTC.

The CDR3 region is CASSSTSGRAGFWEQFF. The CDR3 DNA reads TGTGCCAGCAGTTCGACTAGCGGGAGGGCCGGGTTCTGGGAGCAGTTCTTC. This chain links TRBV27 with TRBJ2-1; 14 positions agree with TRBD2. Germline V lookup: CDR1 MNHEY, CDR2 SMNVEV (reference sequence). The CDR3 has 17 amino acids. The J segment lost 10 bases and the V segment lost 4 bases, leaving 12 bases of the junction unmatched.

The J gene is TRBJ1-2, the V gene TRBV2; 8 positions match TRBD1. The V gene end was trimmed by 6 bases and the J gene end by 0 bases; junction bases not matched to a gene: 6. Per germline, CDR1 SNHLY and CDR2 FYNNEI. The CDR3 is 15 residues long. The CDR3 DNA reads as TGTGCCAGCAGCCCTGGACAGGGAGCTAACTATGGCTACACCTTC. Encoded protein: CASSPGQGANYGYTF.

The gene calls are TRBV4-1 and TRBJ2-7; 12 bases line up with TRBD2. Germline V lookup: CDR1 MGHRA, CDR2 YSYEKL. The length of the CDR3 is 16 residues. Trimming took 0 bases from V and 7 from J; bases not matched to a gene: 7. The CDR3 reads CASSQDESSGRGEQYF. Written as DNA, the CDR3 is TGCGCCAGCAGCCAAGATGAGTCTAGCGGGAGGGGTGAGCAGTACTTC.

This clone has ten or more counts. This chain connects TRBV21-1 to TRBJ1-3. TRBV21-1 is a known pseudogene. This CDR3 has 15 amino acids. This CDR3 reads CASNNRESSGNTIYF. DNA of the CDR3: TGTGCCAGCAACAACCGGGAGAGCTCTGGAAACACCATATATTTT.

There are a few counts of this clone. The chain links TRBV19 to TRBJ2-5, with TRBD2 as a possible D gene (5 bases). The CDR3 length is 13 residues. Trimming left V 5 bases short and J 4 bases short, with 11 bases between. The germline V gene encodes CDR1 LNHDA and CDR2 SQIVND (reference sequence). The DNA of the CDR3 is TGTGCCAGTAGTCTTGTGGCGGGAGAGACCCAGTACTTC. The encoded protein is CASSLVAGETQYF.

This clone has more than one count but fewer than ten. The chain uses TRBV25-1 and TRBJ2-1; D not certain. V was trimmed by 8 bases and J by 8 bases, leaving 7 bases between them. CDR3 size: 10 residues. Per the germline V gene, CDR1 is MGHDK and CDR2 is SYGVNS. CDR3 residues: CASRTDEQFF. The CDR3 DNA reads TGTGCCAGCCGGACGGATGAGCAGTTCTTC.

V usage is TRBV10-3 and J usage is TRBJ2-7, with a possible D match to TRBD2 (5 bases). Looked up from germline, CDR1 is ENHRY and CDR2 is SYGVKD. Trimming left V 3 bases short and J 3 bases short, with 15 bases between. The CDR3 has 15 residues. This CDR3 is CAISEPGDSDYEQYF. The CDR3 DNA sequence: TGTGCCATCAGTGAACCCGGTGATAGCGACTACGAGCAGTACTTC.

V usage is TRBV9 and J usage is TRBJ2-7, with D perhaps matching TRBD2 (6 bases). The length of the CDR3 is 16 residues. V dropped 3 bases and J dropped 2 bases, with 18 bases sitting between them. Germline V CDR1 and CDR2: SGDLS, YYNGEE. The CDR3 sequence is CASSDGGSGSPYEQYF. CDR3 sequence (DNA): TGTGCCAGCAGCGACGGAGGGAGCGGGTCCCCCTACGAGCAGTACTTC.

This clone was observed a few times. In DNA, the CDR3 is TGTGCCAGCAGGCGTGGAGTCGGGTACGAGCAGTACTTC. Translating it yields CASRRGVGYEQYF. J is TRBJ2-7 and V is TRBV2, with D hard to call. Per the germline V gene, CDR1 is SNHLY and CDR2 is FYNNEI. This CDR3 has 13 amino acids. Deletions cut 6 bases from V and 4 bases from J, with 13 bases between.